This T cell receptor beta chain was retrieved from a study of T-cell reconstitution after alpha-beta-depleted transplantation in children. CDR1 is SGHTA and CDR2 is FQGNSA in the germline V gene. V lost 1 base and J lost 2; bases outside the gene matches: 1. The CDR3 is 15 residues long. Preparing the TCRbeta library involved the use of unique molecular identifiers. TCRdb redid the calling of the PCR reads with MiXCR, one entry per CDR3 protein. The sample holds 70,000 to 95,000 distinct CDR3 sequences, more than 9% seen once. This clonotype was counted many times. The V call is TRBV7-2, the J call TRBJ2-7; 11 positions match TRBD2. The source is a human donor who donated a stem cell graft to a child with inherited bone marrow failure. Specimen: PBMCs from the stem cell graft donor, collected from the stem cell graft. CDR3 in DNA: TGTGCCAGCAGCTTAGGGGGACTAGCGGCCTACGAGCAGTACTTC. Its protein product is CASSLGGLAAYEQYF.